This TCR beta chain was recovered during a study of identical twins. Notes on the study in general: Partly confounded zero-insertion analyses could result from invariant MAIT and iNKT cells.

For this clonotype: Its antigen is not identified.

Germline V gives CDR1 SGHAT, CDR2 FQNNGV. The CDR3 contains 19 residues. V was pared by 0 bases and J by 1 base, with 9 bases of the junction left unmatched. Template switching created a universal primer site, and the cDNA included unique molecular identifiers. TCRdb processed the 5' RACE reads anew with MiXCR; each CDR3 protein has one entry. The table shows 500,000 or so distinct CDR3 sequences, with approximately 14% occurring only once. The sample was also linked to a second study, of yellow fever vaccine responses in identical twins.

The rearrangement joins TRBV11-2 to TRBJ2-2; 9 bases line up with TRBD2. Sequenced sample: CD4+ T cells sorted from blood. This receptor was identified in a woman between 18 and 29 years old in good health. The CDR3 DNA sequence: TGTGCCAGCAGCTTAGATCGGACTAGCGTGATCTTGAACACCGGGGAGCTGTTTTTT. Protein: CASSLDRTSVILNTGELFF.